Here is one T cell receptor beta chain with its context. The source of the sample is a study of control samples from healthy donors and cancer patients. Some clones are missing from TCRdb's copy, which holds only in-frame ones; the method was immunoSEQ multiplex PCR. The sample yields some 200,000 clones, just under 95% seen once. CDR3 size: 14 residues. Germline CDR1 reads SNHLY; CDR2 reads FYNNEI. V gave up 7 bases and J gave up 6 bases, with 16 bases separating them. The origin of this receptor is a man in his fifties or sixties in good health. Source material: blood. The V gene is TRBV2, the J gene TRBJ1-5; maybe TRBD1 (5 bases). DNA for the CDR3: TGTGCCAGCATGGGAAGGCAGGGAGGTCAGCCCCAGCATTTT. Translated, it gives CASMGRQGGQPQHF.